This is a list of T cell receptor beta chains from one sample in a study of blood T cell repertoires in COVID-19. The data were produced by immunoSEQ multiplex PCR, yet TCRdb's version contains in-frame clones alone and is incomplete. The sample lists under 35,000 clones, approximately 88% occurring once. Material: peripheral blood. These TCRs come from a human donor in a cohort sampled during active COVID-19. CDR3s include the opening cysteine and the closing phenylalanine or tryptophan. A D gene is named only where the DNA matches it firmly. Clone sizes are given selectively: once, few, many, or a class where the clone is expanded.

V gene: TRBV6-5; clone size: -; J gene: TRBJ1-4; D gene: -; CDR3 DNA: TGTGCCAGCAGAAAGGGGACTGACCCAGAAAAACTGTTTTTT; CDR3 protein: CASRKGTDPEKLFF
V gene: TRBV11-2; clone size: -; J gene: TRBJ2-3; D gene: -; CDR3 DNA: TGTGCCAGCAGCTTAGGCGGTAATACGCAGTATTTT; CDR3 protein: CASSLGGNTQYF
V gene: TRBV30; clone size: -; J gene: TRBJ1-5; D gene: TRBD1; CDR3 DNA: TGTGCCTGGAGCGAAGACAGGGGATCATATAGCAATCAGCCCCAGCATTTT; CDR3 protein: CAWSEDRGSYSNQPQHF
V gene: TRBV2; clone size: -; J gene: TRBJ2-7; D gene: -; CDR3 DNA: TGTGCCAGCAGTGCCGGGACATTCCCTTACGAGCAGTACTTC; CDR3 protein: CASSAGTFPYEQYF
V gene: TRBV4-3; clone size: once; J gene: TRBJ1-6; D gene: -; CDR3 DNA: TGCGCCAGCAGCCACGGGTCGCAGAATTCACCCCTCCACTTT; CDR3 protein: CASSHGSQNSPLHF
V gene: TRBV5-1; clone size: -; J gene: TRBJ1-5; D gene: -; CDR3 DNA: TGCGCCAGCAGCTTGGCCGCAGGGATAGACGATCAGCCCCAGCATTTT; CDR3 protein: CASSLAAGIDDQPQHF
V gene: TRBV21-1; clone size: -; J gene: TRBJ2-7; D gene: -; CDR3 DNA: TGTGCCAGCAGCACCCCCCCCAGGGCCGGGCCCTACGAGCAGTACTTC; CDR3 protein: CASSTPPRAGPYEQYF
V gene: TRBV7-2; clone size: -; J gene: TRBJ2-7; D gene: TRBD1; CDR3 DNA: TGTGCCAGCAGCACGGGGACAGGGTTCTACGAGCAGTACTTC; CDR3 protein: CASSTGTGFYEQYF
V gene: TRBV28; clone size: -; J gene: TRBJ1-2; D gene: -; CDR3 DNA: TGTGCCAGCAGTGATATCACGAGGGTTGCCTATGGCTACACCTTC; CDR3 protein: CASSDITRVAYGYTF
V gene: TRBV5-1; clone size: once; J gene: TRBJ2-4; D gene: -; CDR3 DNA: TGCGCCAGCAGCCCTCTAGCCAAAAACATTCAGTACTTC; CDR3 protein: CASSPLAKNIQYF
V gene: TRBV29-1; clone size: -; J gene: TRBJ2-7; D gene: -; CDR3 DNA: TGCAGCGTCCGAATTTTGTCAGACACCTCCTACGAGCAGTACTTC; CDR3 protein: CSVRILSDTSYEQYF
V gene: TRBV27; clone size: -; J gene: TRBJ1-5; D gene: -; CDR3 DNA: TGTGCCAGCAGTACCCAGGGGTTCGGCAATCAGCCCCAGCATTTT; CDR3 protein: CASSTQGFGNQPQHF
V gene: TRBV4-3; clone size: -; J gene: TRBJ2-1; D gene: TRBD2; CDR3 DNA: TGCGCCAGCAGCCAAGAAAGCGGGGGTTACTACAATGAGCAGTTCTTC; CDR3 protein: CASSQESGGYYNEQFF
V gene: TRBV24-1; clone size: -; J gene: TRBJ1-2; D gene: TRBD1; CDR3 DNA: TGTGCCACCAGTGATCCCGGGACAGACTATGGCTACACCTTC; CDR3 protein: CATSDPGTDYGYTF
V gene: TRBV6-1; clone size: -; J gene: TRBJ2-7; D gene: TRBD1; CDR3 DNA: TGTGCCAGCAGTGAGCCCGGACAGGGGTCCTACGAGCAGTACTTC; CDR3 protein: CASSEPGQGSYEQYF
V gene: TRBV6-2/TRBV6-3; clone size: few; J gene: TRBJ2-7; D gene: -; CDR3 DNA: TGTGCCAGCAGTACCGCGACACATACCTACGAGCAGTACTTC; CDR3 protein: CASSTATHTYEQYF
V gene: TRBV5-1; clone size: -; J gene: TRBJ1-5; D gene: -; CDR3 DNA: TGCGCCAGCAGCTTGGGGGGGGACAATCAGCCCCAGCATTTT; CDR3 protein: CASSLGGDNQPQHF
V gene: TRBV11-2; clone size: -; J gene: TRBJ2-3; D gene: -; CDR3 DNA: TGTGCCAGCAGCTTAACTGGCGGGGTAACCACAGATACGCAGTATTTT; CDR3 protein: CASSLTGGVTTDTQYF
V gene: TRBV19; clone size: -; J gene: TRBJ2-6; D gene: TRBD2; CDR3 DNA: TGTGCCAGTAGTCCCGGGGGGGCCAGGGTGGAATCTGGGGCCAACGTCCTGACTTTC; CDR3 protein: CASSPGGARVESGANVLTF
V gene: TRBV3-1/TRBV3-2; clone size: medium-sized; J gene: TRBJ1-6; D gene: TRBD1; CDR3 DNA: TGTGCCAGCACCCGACAGGGAGGTAATTCACCCCTCCACTTT; CDR3 protein: CASTRQGGNSPLHF
V gene: TRBV19; clone size: -; J gene: TRBJ1-2; D gene: -; CDR3 DNA: TGTGCCAGTAGTCCCCAGACAGGACAACCGGAACGCTACACCTTC; CDR3 protein: CASSPQTGQPERYTF
V gene: TRBV4-1; clone size: -; J gene: TRBJ2-4; D gene: -; CDR3 DNA: TGCGCCAGCAGCTATTTGGGGCGGGGCGGGAAAAACATTCAGTACTTC; CDR3 protein: CASSYLGRGGKNIQYF
V gene: TRBV4-1; clone size: -; J gene: TRBJ1-5; D gene: -; CDR3 DNA: TGCGCCAGCAGCCAAGATATTCTCGGGTACAATCAGCCCCAGCATTTT; CDR3 protein: CASSQDILGYNQPQHF